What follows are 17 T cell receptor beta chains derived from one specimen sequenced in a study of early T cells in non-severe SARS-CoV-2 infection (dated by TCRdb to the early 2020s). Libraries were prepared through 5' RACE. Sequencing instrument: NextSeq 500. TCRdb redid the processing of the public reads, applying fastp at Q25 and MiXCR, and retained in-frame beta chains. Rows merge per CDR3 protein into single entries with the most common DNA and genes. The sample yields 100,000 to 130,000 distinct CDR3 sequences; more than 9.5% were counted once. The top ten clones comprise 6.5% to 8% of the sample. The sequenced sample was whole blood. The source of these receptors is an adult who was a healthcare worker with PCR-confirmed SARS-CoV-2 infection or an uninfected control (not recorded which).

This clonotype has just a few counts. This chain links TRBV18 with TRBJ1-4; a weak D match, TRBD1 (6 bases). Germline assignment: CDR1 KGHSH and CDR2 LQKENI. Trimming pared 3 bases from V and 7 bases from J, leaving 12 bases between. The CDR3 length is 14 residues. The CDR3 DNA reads TGTGCCAGCTCACCTGACAGGAGCCGTGAAAAACTGTTTTTT. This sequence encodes CASSPDRSREKLFF.

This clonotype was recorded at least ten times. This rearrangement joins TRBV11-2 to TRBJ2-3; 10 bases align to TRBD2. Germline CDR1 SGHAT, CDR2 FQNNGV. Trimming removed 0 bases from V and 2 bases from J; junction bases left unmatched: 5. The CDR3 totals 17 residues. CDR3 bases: TGTGCCAGCAGCTTAGAGCTAGCGGGGGAAATCACAGATACGCAGTATTTT. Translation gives CASSLELAGEITDTQYF.

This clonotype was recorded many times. The CDR3 sequence is CSALRGYNEQFF. The CDR3 coding sequence is TGCAGTGCTCTCCGGGGTTACAATGAGCAGTTCTTC. This chain connects TRBV20-1 to TRBJ2-1; weak D call: TRBD2 (5 bases). The germline gives CDR1 DFQATT, CDR2 SNEGSKA (reference sequence). Between the trimmed V and J ends, which lost 5 bases and 4 bases, there was a span of 9 bases. The length of the CDR3 is 12 residues.

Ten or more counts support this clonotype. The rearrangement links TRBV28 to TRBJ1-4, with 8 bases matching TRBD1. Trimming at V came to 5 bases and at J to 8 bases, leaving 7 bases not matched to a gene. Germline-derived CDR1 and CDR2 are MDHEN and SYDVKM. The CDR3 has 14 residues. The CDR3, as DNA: TGTGCCAGCAGTGGGCAGGGGGCATGGGAAAAACTGTTTTTT. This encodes CASSGQGAWEKLFF.

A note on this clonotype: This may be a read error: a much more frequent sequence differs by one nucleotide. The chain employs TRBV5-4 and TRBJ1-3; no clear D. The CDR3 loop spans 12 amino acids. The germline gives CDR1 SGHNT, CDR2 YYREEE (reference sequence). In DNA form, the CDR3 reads TGTGTCAGCAGCTCAGAAGGAAACACCATATATTTT. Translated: CVSSSEGNTIYF. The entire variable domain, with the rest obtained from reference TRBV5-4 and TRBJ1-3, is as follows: ETGVTQSPTHLIKTRGQQVTLRCSSQSGHNTVSWYQQALGQGPQFIFQYYREEENGRGNFPPRFSGLQFPNYSSELNVNALELDDSALYLCVSSSEGNTIYFGEGSWLTVV.

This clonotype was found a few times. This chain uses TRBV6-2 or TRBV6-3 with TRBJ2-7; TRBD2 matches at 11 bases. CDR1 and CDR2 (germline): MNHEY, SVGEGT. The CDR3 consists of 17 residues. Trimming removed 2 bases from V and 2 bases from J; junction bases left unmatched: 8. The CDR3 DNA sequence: TGTGCCAGCAGTTACCAGACCGGGACTAGCGGTACCTACGAGCAGTACTTC. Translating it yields CASSYQTGTSGTYEQYF.

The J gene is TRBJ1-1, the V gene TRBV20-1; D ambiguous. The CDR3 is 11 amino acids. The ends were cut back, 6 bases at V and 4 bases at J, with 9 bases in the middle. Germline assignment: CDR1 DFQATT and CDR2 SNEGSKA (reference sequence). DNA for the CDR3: TGCAGTGCGCCGGTTGGCACTGAAGCTTTCTTT. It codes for CSAPVGTEAFF.

For the CDR3, the DNA is TGTGCCAGCAGTGAAGAGGGAGGGAGTACGCAGTATTTT. The encoded protein is CASSEEGGSTQYF. V usage is TRBV2 and J usage is TRBJ2-3; 7 positions match TRBD2. The germline CDR1 and CDR2 sequences are SNHLY and FYNNEI. J gave up 8 bases and V 1 base, and 3 bases lay outside the gene matches. The CDR3 is 13 amino acids.

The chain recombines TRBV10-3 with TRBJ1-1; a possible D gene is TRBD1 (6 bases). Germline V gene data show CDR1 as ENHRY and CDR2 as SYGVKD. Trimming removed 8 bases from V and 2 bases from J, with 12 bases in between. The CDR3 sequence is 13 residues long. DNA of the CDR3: TGTGCCATCGGCCAACAGGGAAACACTGAAGCTTTCTTT. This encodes CAIGQQGNTEAFF.

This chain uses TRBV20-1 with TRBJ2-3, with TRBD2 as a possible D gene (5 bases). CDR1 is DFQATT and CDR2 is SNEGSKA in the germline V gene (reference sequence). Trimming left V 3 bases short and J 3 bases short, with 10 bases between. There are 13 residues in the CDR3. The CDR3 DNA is TGCAGTGCTAGGGGTAGCGTAACAGATACGCAGTATTTT. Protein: CSARGSVTDTQYF.

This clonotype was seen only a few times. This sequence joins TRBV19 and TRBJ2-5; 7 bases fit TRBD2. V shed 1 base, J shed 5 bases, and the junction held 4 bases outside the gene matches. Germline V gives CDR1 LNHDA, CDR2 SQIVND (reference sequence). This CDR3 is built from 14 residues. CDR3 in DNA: TGTGCCAGTAGTATAGTGGGAGGGTACGAGACCCAGTACTTC. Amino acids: CASSIVGGYETQYF.

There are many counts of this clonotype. CDR3: CASSTQGTSGAEQFF. As DNA, the CDR3 is TGCGCCAGCAGTACGCAAGGGACTAGCGGAGCTGAGCAGTTCTTC. The chain carries TRBV5-1 and TRBJ2-1, with 11 bases lining up with TRBD2. V dropped 5 bases and J dropped 9; count of bases not matched to a gene: 10. This CDR3 region has 15 residues. Germline V gives CDR1 SGHRS, CDR2 YFSETQ.

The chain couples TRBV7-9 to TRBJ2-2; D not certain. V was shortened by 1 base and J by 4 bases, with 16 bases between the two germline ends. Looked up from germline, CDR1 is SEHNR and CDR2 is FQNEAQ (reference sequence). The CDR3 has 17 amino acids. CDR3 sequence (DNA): TGTGCCAGCAGCTTAGGACCAACGGGCCTCTTCACCGGGGAGCTGTTTTTT. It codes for CASSLGPTGLFTGELFF.

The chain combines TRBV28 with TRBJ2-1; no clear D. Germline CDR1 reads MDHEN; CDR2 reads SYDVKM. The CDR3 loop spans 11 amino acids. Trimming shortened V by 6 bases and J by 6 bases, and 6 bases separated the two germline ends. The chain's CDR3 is CASSNRNEQFF. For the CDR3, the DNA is TGTGCCAGCAGCAACCGCAATGAGCAGTTCTTC. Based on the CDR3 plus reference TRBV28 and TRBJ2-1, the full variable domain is DVKVTQSSRYLVKRTGEKVFLECVQDMDHENMFWYRQDPGLGLRLIYFSYDVKMKEKGDIPEGYSVSREKKERFSLILESASTNQTSMYLCASSNRNEQFFGPGTRLTVL.

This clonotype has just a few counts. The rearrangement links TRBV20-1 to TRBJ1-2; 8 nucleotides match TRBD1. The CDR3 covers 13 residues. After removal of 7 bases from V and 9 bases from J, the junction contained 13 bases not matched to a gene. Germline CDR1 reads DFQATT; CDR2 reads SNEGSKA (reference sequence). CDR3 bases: TGCAGTGTAACACCGGACAGGGATCGGCGCTACACCTTC. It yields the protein CSVTPDRDRRYTF.

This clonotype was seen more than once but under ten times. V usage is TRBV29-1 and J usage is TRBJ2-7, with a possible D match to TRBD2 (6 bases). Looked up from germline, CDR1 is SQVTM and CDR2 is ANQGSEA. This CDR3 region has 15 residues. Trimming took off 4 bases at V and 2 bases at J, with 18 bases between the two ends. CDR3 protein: CSVVRRTSRTYEQYF. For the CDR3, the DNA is TGCAGCGTTGTCCGTCGTACTAGCCGCACCTACGAGCAGTACTTC.

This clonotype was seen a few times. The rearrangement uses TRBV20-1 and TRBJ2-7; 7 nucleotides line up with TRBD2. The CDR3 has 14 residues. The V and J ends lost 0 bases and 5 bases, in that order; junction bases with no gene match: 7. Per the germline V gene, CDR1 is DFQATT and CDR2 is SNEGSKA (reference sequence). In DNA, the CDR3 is TGCAGTGCTAGAGATGTGACTAGCAGCCACGAGCAGTACTTC. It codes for CSARDVTSSHEQYF.